The text below deals with one T cell receptor beta chain. This clone has only one observation. The antigen this receptor binds is unknown. Base-call qualities are not available, and no considerably larger clone is one nucleotide away. From cysteine to phenylalanine, the CDR3 is 15 amino acids long. Left in the record is the CDR3 DNA by itself, 45 bases read in frame from the first base. Trimmed from V: 5 bases; trimmed from J: 2 bases; junction bases lacking a gene match: 3. The germline V gene specifies SGHTA as CDR1 and FQGNSA as CDR2. The sample belongs to a study of shared clonotypes between healthy human individuals (dated by TCRdb to the early 2020s). Regarding the research as a whole: The cohort included a few men and a couple of women between 18 and 49 years of age. For each donor, three plates each were used for CD4 naive and CD4 memory, two plates were used for CD8 naive, and one plate was used for CD8 memory. To estimate repertoire size and how much clonotype sharing occurs between individuals, the study deeply sequenced the blood TCR repertoires of several healthy adults. To increase sequencing depth and limit assay-specific biases, different laboratories used diverse techniques to prepare libraries and sequence TCR repertoires. Each donor's leukapheresis produced roughly between roughly 0.9 and 8.9 billion PBMCs.

Using the deep immunoSEQ assay, TCR CDR3 regions were amplified from genomic DNA by multiplex PCR. Extracted genomic DNA from each cell subset was spread evenly across all wells of several immunoSEQ 96-well plates, with each plate serving as a replicate. For sorted subsets, about 200 ng genomic DNA, equal to some 28,000 T cell genomes, was loaded into each replicate PCR. Purified libraries were measured with a Qubit 3.0 fluorometer, size-checked on a Bioanalyzer 2100, and measured again with the KAPA Library Quantification kit. Every immunoSEQ 96-well plate was sequenced on a separate single-read 150-cycle Illumina NextSeq 550 flow cell. Per the authors' processing: Because only junctional sequences without quality scores were contained in the immunoSEQ output, filtering matching that applied to full-length reads could not be performed. To assign V/J genes and CDR3, sequences were annotated using PyIR, a Python wrapper for IgBLAST v1.9, with IMGT germline references. Reads were filtered out if the reads had weak V/J assignments (E-value above 1e-6), no CDR3, stop codons, out-of-frame junctions, or ambiguous translated residues. V3J clonotypes were defined as sequences sharing the same inferred V gene, J gene, and CDR3 amino acid sequence. The percentage overlap between two repertoires was calculated by dividing the number of shared unique clonotypes by the size of the smaller repertoire. Three approaches were used to assess repertoire richness: RTK rarefaction, the Chao1 estimator, and Recon v2.1 estimates of unobserved clonotypes. Generation probabilities for all TCRbeta clonotypes obtained by the gDNA method from four donors were computed using OLGA. As stored in TCRdb, this immuneACCESS dataset retains in-frame rearrangements with V and J assigned. A fraction of the clones does not appear; measured against another copy, unresolved V genes explain less than half of the discrepancy, and the remainder lacks a known reason. That table is the source of V, J and clone size, and D and trimming were worked out from the DNA. The sample table contains 550,000 to 800,000 clones; only one count was recorded for approximately 79% of them. The top ten clones comprise around 1.6% of the sample.

General findings and caveats noted by the study authors: Estimated clonotype richness was generally larger for naive than for memory subsets. Sampling was restricted to blood, and TCR repertoires in tissue are likely to differ from TCR repertoires in blood. Sharing across several donors was observed for around 5% of naive CD4, less than 4% of naive CD8, over 2% of memory CD4, and about 0.39% of memory CD8 clonotypes. Pairwise subsampling led to the expectation that sequencing depth would affect the degree of clonotype sharing among donors. Because the study included a small number of donors, the genetic and exposure-history diversity represented was limited. Higher generation probabilities were observed for clonotypes shared by all four sorted-subset donors than for non-shared clonotypes. Rarefaction of sorted-subset datasets indicated incomplete sequencing despite the large sequencing depth.

Healthy HIV-negative adults with no recently reported acute infections or vaccinations were included as donors. All donors were Caucasian adults living in Nashville, Tennessee, USA. CD4+ T cells were enriched by magnetic negative selection, after which naive cells were positively selected on CD45RA and the negative fraction was taken as the memory subset. After blood collection by leukapheresis, PBMCs were isolated using Ficoll-Histopaque density gradient centrifugation and then cryopreserved in the vapor phase of liquid nitrogen. Analytical flow cytometry was used to check the purity and quantity of each magnetically sorted T cell population. Each sorted fraction had its genomic DNA isolated and then quantified by UV absorbance on a Nanodrop 2000c.

The receptor comes from a woman under 40 in good health. Sequencing was carried out using memory CD4+ T cells sorted from blood. The sample's cell subset or site label is to be understood as: CD45RA-negative fraction. The chain joins TRBV7-2 to TRBJ2-1; 10 bases in the middle match TRBD1. For the CDR3, the sequence is CASSRGQGPYNEQFF. The base sequence is TGTGCCAGCAGCAGGGGACAGGGGCCCTACAATGAGCAGTTCTTC.